Shown below are 7 T cell receptor beta chains from a single sample sequenced in a study of Graves' ophthalmopathy and Graves' hyperthyroidism. For repertoire sequencing, the TCR beta CDR3 regions were amplified from RNA transcripts. After a first-round RT-PCR with HTBI primers, a second-round multiplex PCR was run. In TCRdb, the multiplex PCR reads were re-called with MiXCR into one record per CDR3 protein. The sample shows 600,000 to 700,000 distinct CDR3 sequences, roughly 39% of them seen only once. Sequencing input: peripheral blood. The receptors stem from an adult man with Graves' ophthalmopathy.

V is TRBV12-3 or TRBV12-4 and J is TRBJ2-5; no clear D. The CDR3 runs to 16 residues. The V end lost 6 bases, the J end lost 3 bases, and 20 bases lay between the germline ends. CDR3 protein: CASSSTTPAQKETQYF. The CDR3 coding sequence is TGTGCCAGCAGCTCCACGACCCCAGCACAAAAAGAGACCCAGTACTTC.

This rearrangement joins TRBV10-3 to TRBJ2-2; the match to TRBD2 covers 14 bases. With 11 bases clipped from V and 4 bases from J, the junction kept 18 bases outside the gene matches. The CDR3 has 19 residues. Germline V gene data show CDR1 as ENHRY and CDR2 as SYGVKD. The CDR3 DNA is TGTGCCCTACGGACTAGCGGGGGGCTTCCGGGACCCAGCACCGGGGAGCTGTTTTTT. Residues: CALRTSGGLPGPSTGELFF.

The chain is built from TRBV9 and TRBJ2-5; D is perhaps TRBD1 (5 bases). This CDR3 has 18 residues. Between the trimmed V and J ends, which lost 4 bases and 6 bases, there was a span of 28 bases. The germline CDR1 and CDR2 sequences are SGDLS and YYNGEE. The CDR3 DNA reads TGTGCCAGCAGCCAAGATCGGGCTGGGGCGGTACCCCCCCAGACCCAGTACTTC. This gives the protein CASSQDRAGAVPPQTQYF.

A remark on this clonotype: One end of the junction is discordant with germline, which a read error may explain. The chain recombines TRBV7-2 with TRBJ1-2, with a tentative D call TRBD1 (5 bases). The CDR3 contains 13 residues. Germline V CDR1 and CDR2: SGHTA, FQGNSA. CDR3 sequence reads: CASRDLGDYGYTF. CDR3 nucleotide sequence: TGCGCCAGCAGAGACTTGGGGGACTATGGCTACACCTTC.

This clonotype showed up just a few times. The V call is TRBV20-1, the J call TRBJ2-7; D possibly corresponds to TRBD1 (5 bases). The germline V gene encodes CDR1 DFQATT and CDR2 SNEGSKA (reference sequence). This CDR3 contains 15 residues. The germline V and J ends were trimmed by 5 bases and 0 bases, with 17 bases remaining between them. CDR3 loop: CSAFDSLDPSYEQYF. CDR3 nucleotides: TGCAGTGCTTTCGACAGTCTCGATCCCTCCTACGAGCAGTACTTC.

In this sample, this clonotype turned up many times. This rearrangement joins TRBV5-1 to TRBJ1-5, with 8 bases aligning to TRBD1. The CDR3 extends over 15 amino acids. V was pared by 3 bases and J by 2 bases, with 4 bases of the junction left unmatched. Germline values: CDR1 SGHRS, CDR2 YFSETQ. The CDR3 protein is CASSWTGSGNQPQHF. Here the CDR3 DNA reads TGCGCCAGCAGCTGGACAGGGAGTGGCAATCAGCCCCAGCATTTT.

The table lists this clonotype with many counts. Here the CDR3 reads CASRTGTGELFF. The CDR3 coding sequence is TGTGCCAGCAGAACAGGGACCGGGGAGCTGTTTTTT. This chain uses TRBV10-3 with TRBJ2-2, with D possibly matching TRBD1 (6 bases). The CDR3 extends over 12 amino acids. Germline CDR1 and CDR2: ENHRY and SYGVKD. The ends were cut back, 10 bases at V and 5 bases at J, with 11 bases in the middle.